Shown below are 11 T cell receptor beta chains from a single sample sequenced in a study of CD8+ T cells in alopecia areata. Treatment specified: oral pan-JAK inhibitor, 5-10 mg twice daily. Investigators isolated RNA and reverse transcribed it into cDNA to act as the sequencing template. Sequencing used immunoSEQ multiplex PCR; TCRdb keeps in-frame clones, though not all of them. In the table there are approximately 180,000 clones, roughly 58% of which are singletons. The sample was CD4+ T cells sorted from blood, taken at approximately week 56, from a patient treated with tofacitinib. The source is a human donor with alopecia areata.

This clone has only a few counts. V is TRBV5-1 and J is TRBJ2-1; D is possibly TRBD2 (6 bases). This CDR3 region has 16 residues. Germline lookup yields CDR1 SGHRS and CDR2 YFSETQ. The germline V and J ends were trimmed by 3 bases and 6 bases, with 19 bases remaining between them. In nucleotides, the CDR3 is TGCGCCAGCAGCTCAGAAAGTAGCGGCGTGGGCAATGAGCAGTTCTTC. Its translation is CASSSESSGVGNEQFF.

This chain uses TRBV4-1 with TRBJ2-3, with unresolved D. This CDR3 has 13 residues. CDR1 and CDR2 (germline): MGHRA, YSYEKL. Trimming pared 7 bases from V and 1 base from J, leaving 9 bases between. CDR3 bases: TGCGCCAGCAACCCTACGGGCACAGATACGCAGTATTTT. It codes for CASNPTGTDTQYF.

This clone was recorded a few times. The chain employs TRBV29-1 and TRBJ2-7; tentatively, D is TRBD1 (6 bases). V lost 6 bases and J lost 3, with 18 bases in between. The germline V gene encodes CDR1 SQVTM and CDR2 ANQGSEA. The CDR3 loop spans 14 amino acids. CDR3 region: CSVAPRGKGYEQYF. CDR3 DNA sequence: TGCAGCGTCGCCCCCAGGGGCAAGGGCTACGAGCAGTACTTC.

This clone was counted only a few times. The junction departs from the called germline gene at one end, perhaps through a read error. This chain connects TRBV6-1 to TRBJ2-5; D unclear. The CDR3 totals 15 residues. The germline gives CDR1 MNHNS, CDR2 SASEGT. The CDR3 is CASSEAPAPQGTQYF. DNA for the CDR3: TGTGCCAGCAGTGAAGCCCCCGCACCTCAAGGGACCCAGTACTTC.

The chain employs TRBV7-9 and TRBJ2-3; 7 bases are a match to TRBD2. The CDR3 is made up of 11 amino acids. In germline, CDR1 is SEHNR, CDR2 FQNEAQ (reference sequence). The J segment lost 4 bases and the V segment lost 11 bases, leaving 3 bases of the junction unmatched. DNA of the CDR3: TGTGCCTTCGGGGGGTCAGATACGCAGTATTTT. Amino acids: CAFGGSDTQYF.

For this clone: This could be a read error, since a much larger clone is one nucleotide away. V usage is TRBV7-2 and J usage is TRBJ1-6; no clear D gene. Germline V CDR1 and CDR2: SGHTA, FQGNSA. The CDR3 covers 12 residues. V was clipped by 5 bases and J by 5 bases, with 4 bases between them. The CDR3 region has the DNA TGTGCCAGCAGCCCCAATAATTCACCCCTCCACTTT. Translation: CASSPNNSPLHF.

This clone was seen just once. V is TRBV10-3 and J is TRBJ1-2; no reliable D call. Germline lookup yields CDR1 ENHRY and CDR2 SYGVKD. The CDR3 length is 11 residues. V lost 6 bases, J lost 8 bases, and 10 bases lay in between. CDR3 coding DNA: TGTGCCATCAGGTTGTCAAGCGGCTACACCTTC. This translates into CAIRLSSGYTF.

The chain's CDR3 is CASGLVRPEGRWAFF. CDR3 bases: TGTGCTAGTGGTTTGGTACGCCCGGAGGGCCGGTGGGCTTTCTTT. The chain joins TRBV12-5 to TRBJ1-1; no reliable D call. Trimming left V 0 bases short and J 11 bases short, with 19 bases between. CDR1 and CDR2 (germline): LGHNT, FRNRAP. The CDR3 runs to 15 residues.

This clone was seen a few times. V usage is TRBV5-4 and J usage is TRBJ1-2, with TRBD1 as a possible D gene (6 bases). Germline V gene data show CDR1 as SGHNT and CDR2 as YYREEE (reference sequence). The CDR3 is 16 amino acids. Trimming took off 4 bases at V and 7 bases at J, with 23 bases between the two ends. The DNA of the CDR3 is TGTGCCAGCAGCAACCTAGGAGGATCAGGGGCGCGTGGCTACACCTTC. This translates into CASSNLGGSGARGYTF. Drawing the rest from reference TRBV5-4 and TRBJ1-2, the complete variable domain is ETGVTQSPTHLIKTRGQQVTLRCSSQSGHNTVSWYQQALGQGPQFIFQYYREEENGRGNFPPRFSGLQFPNYSSELNVNALELDDSALYLCASSNLGGSGARGYTFGSGTRLTVV.

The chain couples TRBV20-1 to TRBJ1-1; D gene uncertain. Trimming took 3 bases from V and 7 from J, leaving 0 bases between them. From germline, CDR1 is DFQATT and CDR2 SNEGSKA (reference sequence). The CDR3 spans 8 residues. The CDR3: CSASEAFF. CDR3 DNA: TGCAGTGCTAGTGAAGCTTTCTTT.

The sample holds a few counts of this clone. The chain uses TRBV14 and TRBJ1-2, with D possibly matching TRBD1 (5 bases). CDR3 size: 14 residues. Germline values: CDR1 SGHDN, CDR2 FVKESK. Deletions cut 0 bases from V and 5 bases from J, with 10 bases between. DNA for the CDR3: TGTGCCAGCAGCCAAGATTTGCAGGGATATGGCTACACCTTC. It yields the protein CASSQDLQGYGYTF.